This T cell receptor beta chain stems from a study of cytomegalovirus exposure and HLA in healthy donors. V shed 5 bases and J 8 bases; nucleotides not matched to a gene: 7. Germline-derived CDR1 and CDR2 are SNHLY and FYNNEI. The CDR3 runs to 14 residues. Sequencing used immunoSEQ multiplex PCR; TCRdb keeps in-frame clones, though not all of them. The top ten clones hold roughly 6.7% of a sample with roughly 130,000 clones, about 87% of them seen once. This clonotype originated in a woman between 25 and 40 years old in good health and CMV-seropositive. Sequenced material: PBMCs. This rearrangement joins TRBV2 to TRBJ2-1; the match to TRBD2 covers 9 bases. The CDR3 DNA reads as TGTGCCAGCAGTTCTAGCGGGACTACAGATGAGCAGTTCTTC. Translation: CASSSSGTTDEQFF.